The 5 T cell receptor beta chains given below trace back to one sample, sequenced in a study of metastatic and nonmetastatic thyroid tumors (TCRdb year 2020). Before undergoing thyroid surgery, none of the patients had been given any kind of treatment. The library came from PCR. Sequencing took place on an Illumina HiSeq 4000. TCRdb reprocessed the public reads (quality trimming at Q25 with fastp, clone calling with MiXCR) and kept in-frame beta chains. This sample is represented by some 33,000 clones; roughly 6.8% of them were singletons. About 41% of the sample is held by the ten biggest clonotypes. The material sequenced was blood. The receptors here all came from a female donor with papillary thyroid cancer or a benign thyroid nodule (not recorded which). Some clones in this sample may be carry-over from other donors' samples.

This chain connects TRBV20-1 to TRBJ1-2, with D maybe TRBD1 (6 bases). This CDR3 is built from 16 residues. The V end lost 0 bases, the J end lost 2 bases, and 16 bases lay between the germline ends. The germline V gene encodes CDR1 DFQATT and CDR2 SNEGSKA (reference sequence). The CDR3 is CSARDEAEQGNYGYTF. The DNA for the CDR3 is TGCAGTGCTAGAGATGAGGCCGAGCAGGGGAACTATGGCTACACCTTC.

This clone has a handful of counts. The chain is built from TRBV6-5 and TRBJ2-1; D is unclear. The V end lost 0 bases, the J end lost 5 bases, and 14 bases lay between the germline ends. The CDR3 has 16 amino acids. CDR1 MNHEY and CDR2 SVGAGI come from the germline V gene. DNA for the CDR3: TGTGCCAGCAGTTACTCGCTTTTCGACCGCAACAATGAGCAGTTCTTC. Protein product: CASSYSLFDRNNEQFF.

This clone was counted at least ten times. The genes are TRBV6-1 and TRBJ2-5; D remains ambiguous. CDR3 length: 11 residues. Deletions cut 7 bases from V and 5 bases from J, with 8 bases between. From germline, CDR1 is MNHNS and CDR2 SASEGT. The CDR3 DNA follows: TGTGCCAGCAAGTCCCGGGAGACCCAGTACTTC. It yields the protein CASKSRETQYF.

This clone was seen at least ten times. This rearrangement joins TRBV10-3 to TRBJ1-2; 8 nucleotides agree with TRBD1. The CDR3 is made up of 13 amino acids. Germline trimming cut 6 bases from V and 2 bases from J; bases unmatched to any gene: 2. CDR1 and CDR2 from the germline V gene are ENHRY and SYGVKD. The CDR3 DNA reads as TGTGCCATCAGCCAGGGGGCGAACTATGGCTACACCTTC. It specifies CAISQGANYGYTF.

This chain links TRBV4-1 with TRBJ2-4; a weak D match, TRBD1 (5 bases). The CDR3 sequence is 17 residues long. Germline V gene data show CDR1 as MGHRA and CDR2 as YSYEKL. V lost 0 bases and J lost 0, with 12 bases in between. CDR3 bases: TGCGCCAGCAGCCAAGATCAGGGTTCCCTAGCCAAAAACATTCAGTACTTC. The encoded protein is CASSQDQGSLAKNIQYF.